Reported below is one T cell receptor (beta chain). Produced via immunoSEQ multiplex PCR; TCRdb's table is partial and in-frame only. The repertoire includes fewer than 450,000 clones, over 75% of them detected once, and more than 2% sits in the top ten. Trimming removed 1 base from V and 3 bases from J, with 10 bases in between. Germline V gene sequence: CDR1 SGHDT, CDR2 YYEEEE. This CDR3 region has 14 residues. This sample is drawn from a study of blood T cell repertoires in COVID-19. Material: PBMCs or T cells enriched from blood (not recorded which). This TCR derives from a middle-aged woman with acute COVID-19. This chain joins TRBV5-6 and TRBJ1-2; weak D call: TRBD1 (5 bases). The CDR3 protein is CASSLKGRDYGYTF. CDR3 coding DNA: TGTGCCAGCAGCTTGAAGGGGCGAGACTATGGCTACACCTTC. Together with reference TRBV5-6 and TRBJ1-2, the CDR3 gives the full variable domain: DAGVTQSPTHLIKTRGQQVTLRCSPKSGHDTVSWYQQALGQGPQFIFQYYEEEERQRGNFPDRFSGHQFPNYSSELNVNALLLGDSALYLCASSLKGRDYGYTFGSGTRLTVV.